Below, one T cell receptor beta chain is given with its context. The target of this receptor is not known. It has no much larger one-base neighbor in the sample; base qualities were not kept. The CDR3 regions of human TCRbeta chains were analyzed by immunosequencing. As for how the authors treated the data: TCRs in the repertoires were compared against a reference library of SARS-CoV-2-specific TCRs that had been generated with the MIRA antigen-specificity platform. Breadth meant the fraction of unique TCRs that were SARS-CoV-2-associated, whereas depth meant the fraction of total T cells that were SARS-CoV-2-associated. Each spike-specific TCR was assigned to its reactive spike region and to a CD4 or CD8 class using the MIRA data. Log10-transformed breadth and depth values were compared by one-way ANOVA with Sidak's multiple comparisons tests. Drawn from immuneACCESS, this table holds only the in-frame rearrangements with V and J called that TCRdb kept. Clones are partly lost; checked studies trace under half to an unresolved V gene and leave the rest unexplained. For V, J and clone size, that table is used; D and trimming come from the DNA. The sample profile shows approximately 98,000 clones; 86% of them were found once. The ten largest clonotypes hold 3.3% of the sample.

The time point label here, explained by the study, means: baseline before first vaccination. Vaccinee samples were obtained from the UK trials COV001 and COV002, which included a single-blind randomized controlled phase 2/3 trial of AZD1222 (ChAdOx1 nCoV-19) in healthy adults. For TCRbeta chain sequencing, PBMC samples from trial participants were taken at day 0 and at day 28 after the second dose. This specimen belongs to a study of T cell responses to AZD1222 COVID-19 vaccine (dated by TCRdb to the early 2020s). Describing the broader study: AZD1222 recipients whose second dose came at about 4 weeks and those whose second dose came at about 12 weeks were combined into one group, since spike-specific TCR depth and breadth did not differ between the two schedules. TCR sequencing covered over 230 trial participants: 200 to 220 given two doses of AZD1222 and 26 given two doses of MenACWY control vaccine. Trial participants were enrolled by age into subgroups of 18-55, 56-69 and 70-plus years, and about 150, 27 and 61 TCR-sequenced participants, respectively, were included in these subgroups. What the research found in general, with its limitations: Conclusions about previously exposed vaccinees are limited because only five or six AZD1222 recipients were SARS-CoV-2 seropositive at baseline. Vaccine-associated CD4 TCRs spanned the whole spike protein, with dominant responses in regions 160-218 and 743-854. The 56-69-year group was small, and its depth increase did not reach significance, likely because of low power. Most participants were white British and females outnumbered males, and the authors suggested that clonal diversity may have been underestimated. After two AZD1222 doses, both the breadth and the depth of spike-specific TCRs were significantly higher than at day 0 and than in MenACWY recipients. Because no samples from the day 14 peak response were available, repertoires could be characterized only after the peak T cell response. Reportedly, almost half of the unique spike-specific TCRs recognized epitopes lying outside the regions that are mutated in the B.1.351 and B.1.1.7 variants.

CDR3 length: 15 amino acids, cysteine to phenylalanine. CDR3 DNA is the only sequence kept; it has 45 bases, read in frame from the first base. Trimming leaves V shorter by 5 bases and J shorter by 6 bases, with the junction holding 12 bases beyond the gene matches. As encoded in the germline V gene (reference sequence), CDR1 is MNHEY while CDR2 is SMNVEV. The material was peripheral blood, obtained on day 0 of AZD1222 vaccination. This TCR came from an adult in good health. The rearranged segments are TRBV27 and TRBJ1-1, with 7 central nucleotides matching TRBD1. The DNA is as follows: TGTGCCAGCAGTCCTAGACAGGGAACGGAGTCTGAAGCTTTCTTT. It codes for CASSPRQGTESEAFF.